This TCR beta chain was sequenced during a study of T cells in Graves' hyperthyroidism and ophthalmopathy. This clonotype was observed many times. The target antigen is unknown. The CDR3 has 13 amino acids. Losses at the gene ends were 7 bases for V and 5 bases for J; bases not matched to a gene: 2. The TCR beta CDR3 regions underwent amplification using RNA transcripts as the source. HTBI primers were the set used in a first-round RT-PCR of the TCR CDR3. TCRdb reanalysed the multiplex PCR reads using MiXCR and keeps one entry per CDR3 protein. The sample carries fewer than 400,000 distinct CDR3 sequences, approximately 15% recorded once. The study's findings and limits: The model made its ophthalmopathy prediction, and onset followed a median about 6 months later.

Initially, at the first diagnosis of hyperthyroidism and before any ophthalmopathy symptoms, blood was sampled. This TCR came from a woman between 18 and 30 years old with Graves' hyperthyroidism that later progressed to Graves' ophthalmopathy. Sequencing input: blood. This chain joins TRBV12-3 or TRBV12-4 and TRBJ1-5, with TRBD1 identical over 10 bases. The CDR3 sequence is CASTGTGDQPQHF. CDR3 sequence (DNA): TGTGCCAGCACCGGGACAGGGGATCAGCCCCAGCATTTT.